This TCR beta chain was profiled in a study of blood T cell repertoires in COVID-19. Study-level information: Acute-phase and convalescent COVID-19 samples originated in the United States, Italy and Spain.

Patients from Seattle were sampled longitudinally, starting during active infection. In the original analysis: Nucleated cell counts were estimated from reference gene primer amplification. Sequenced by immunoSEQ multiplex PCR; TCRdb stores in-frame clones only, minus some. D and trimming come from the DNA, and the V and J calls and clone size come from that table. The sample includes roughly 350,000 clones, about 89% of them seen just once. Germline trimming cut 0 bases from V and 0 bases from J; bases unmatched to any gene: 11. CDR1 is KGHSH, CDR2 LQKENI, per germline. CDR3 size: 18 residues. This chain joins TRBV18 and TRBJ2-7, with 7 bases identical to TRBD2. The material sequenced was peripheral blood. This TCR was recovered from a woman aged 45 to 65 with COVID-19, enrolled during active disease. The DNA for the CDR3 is TGTGCCAGCTCACCACCGCCCGTGGGAGGGGCAGCCTCCTACGAGCAGTACTTC. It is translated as CASSPPPVGGAASYEQYF. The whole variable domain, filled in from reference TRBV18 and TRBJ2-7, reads NAGVMQNPRHLVRRRGQEARLRCSPMKGHSHVYWYRQLPEEGLKFMVYLQKENIIDESGMPKERFSAEFPKEGPSILRIQQVVRGDSAAYFCASSPPPVGGAASYEQYFGPGTRLTVT.